The 28 T cell receptor beta chains in this list originate from one sample, sequenced in a study of blood T cells in healthy people across ages. A J-beta primer mix and a sample-barcoded 5' primer were used in a second PCR of roughly 6 to 12 cycles. One entry per CDR3 protein, called by TCRdb with MiXCR from the 5' RACE reads. This table holds over 1,500,000 distinct CDR3 sequences, about 49% found once. Sequencing was done on a sample of blood. All receptors derive from a middle-aged woman in good health.

The rearrangement joins TRBV7-2 to TRBJ2-3; possibly TRBD1 for D (6 bases). Trimming stripped 3 bases from V and 0 bases from J, with 13 bases between. Germline CDR1 SGHTA, CDR2 FQGNSA. This CDR3 contains 16 residues. CDR3 sequence (DNA): TGTGCCAGCAGCTTGGGGGCCCGATCTAGCACAGATACGCAGTATTTT. Amino acids: CASSLGARSSTDTQYF.

This clonotype has a handful of counts. The V gene is TRBV24-1, the J gene TRBJ2-7; TRBD1 might be the D (6 bases). The end of the DNA fits TRBJ2-4 better, so the J call may be wrong. This CDR3 region has 15 residues. The germline CDR1 and CDR2 sequences are KGHDR and SFDVKD. The chain's CDR3 is CATSDRTEGKNIQYF. CDR3 nucleotides: TGTGCCACCAGTGATCGGACAGAGGGCAAAAACATTCAGTACTTC.

The chain uses TRBV7-8 and TRBJ2-7; D is uncertain. The CDR3 is 14 amino acids. V dropped 4 bases and J dropped 3 bases, with 13 bases sitting between them. Germline loops: CDR1 SGHVS, CDR2 FQNEAQ. The CDR3 sequence: CASSSSGWDYEQYF. The DNA for the CDR3 is TGTGCCAGCAGCTCCTCCGGGTGGGACTACGAGCAGTACTTC.

V is TRBV5-8 and J is TRBJ1-1; 8 positions match TRBD1. The V segment lost 4 bases and the J segment 0 bases; nucleotides outside the gene matches: 11. The CDR3 length is 17 residues. Per germline, CDR1 SGHTS and CDR2 YDEGEE. The DNA for the CDR3 is TGTGCCAGCAGCAAAGGGACAGGTATTCACATGAACACTGAAGCTTTCTTT. Its protein is CASSKGTGIHMNTEAFF.

This clonotype was seen a handful of times. This chain joins TRBV24-1 and TRBJ2-4; 7 bases map to TRBD1. CDR3 length: 13 amino acids. V was pared by 7 bases and J by 5 bases, with 4 bases of the junction left unmatched. The germline V gene encodes CDR1 KGHDR and CDR2 SFDVKD. The CDR3 region is CATRGTDENIQYF. In nucleotides, the CDR3 is TGTGCCACCAGAGGGACAGACGAAAACATTCAGTACTTC.

This clonotype was counted between two and nine times. This CDR3 is CASSTAGEASYIKNIQYF. The CDR3 nucleotides read TGTGCCAGCAGTACCGCGGGCGAGGCAAGCTACATTAAAAACATTCAGTACTTC. The rearrangement links TRBV12-3 or TRBV12-4 to TRBJ2-4; D possibly corresponds to TRBD2 (5 bases). The CDR3 runs 18 residues. Trimming left V 5 bases short and J 4 bases short, with 24 bases between.

This clonotype has ten or more counts. J is TRBJ2-7 and V is TRBV29-1, with D tentatively TRBD2 (6 bases). Germline V gives CDR1 SQVTM, CDR2 ANQGSEA. CDR3 length: 12 amino acids. Between the trimmed V and J ends, which lost 3 bases and 4 bases, there was a span of 10 bases. DNA for the CDR3: TGCAGCGTTGACGGGGGAGCATACGAGCAGTACTTC. Protein product: CSVDGGAYEQYF.

The V and J genes are TRBV29-1 and TRBJ2-4; a possible D gene is TRBD1 (5 bases). Germline-derived CDR1 and CDR2 are SQVTM and ANQGSEA. V was pared by 3 bases and J by 6 bases, with 9 bases between. The CDR3 is 12 residues long. CDR3 nucleotide sequence: TGCAGCGTTGACTCGCAGGGAAACATTCAGTACTTC. Translated: CSVDSQGNIQYF.

This clonotype has just one count. This chain links TRBV7-6 with TRBJ2-3; TRBD2 matches at 13 bases. Germline V gene sequence: CDR1 SGHVS, CDR2 FNYEAQ. The CDR3 has 17 residues. V trimming: 3 bases; J trimming: 0 bases; junction bases outside the gene matches: 3. CDR3 DNA sequence: TGTGCCAGCAGCTTGGGGACTAGCGGGATTAGCACAGATACGCAGTATTTT. Translation gives CASSLGTSGISTDTQYF. Using reference TRBV7-6 and TRBJ2-3 for the parts outside the CDR3, the full variable domain is GAGVSQSPRYKVTKRGQDVALRCDPISGHVSLYWYRQALGQGPEFLTYFNYEAQQDKSGLPNDRFSAERPEGSISTLTIQRTEQRDSAMYRCASSLGTSGISTDTQYFGPGTRLTVL.

Note on this clonotype: Compared with germline, one end of the junction differs, possibly owing to a read error. The chain joins TRBV28 to TRBJ1-5; D is unclear. CDR3 length: 16 residues. Germline loops: CDR1 MDHEN, CDR2 SYDVKM. For the CDR3, the DNA is TGTGCCAGCAGTTTATATCGGCAGCCAAGCAATCAACCCCAGCATTTT. As protein: CASSLYRQPSNQPQHF.

The J gene is TRBJ2-5, the V gene TRBV4-2; TRBD1 matches at 8 bases. This CDR3 spans 22 amino acids. Losses at the gene ends were 3 bases for V and 5 bases for J; bases not matched to a gene: 29. CDR1 and CDR2 from the germline V gene are LGHNA and YNFKEQ. CDR3 DNA sequence: TGTGCCAGCAGCCACCTCCCGGGACAGGCTCTAGTGACTAGTTTCGCTTCGGAGACCCAGTACTTC. Its protein is CASSHLPGQALVTSFASETQYF.

A note on this clonotype: The junction shows a germline mismatch at one end, possibly a read error. The rearrangement links TRBV4-2 to TRBJ2-1, with a weak D call TRBD1 (5 bases). CDR3 length: 15 residues. The germline V gene encodes CDR1 LGHNA and CDR2 YNFKEQ. CDR3 residues: CASSPPGLPGNEPFF. CDR3 nucleotide sequence: TGTGCCAGCAGTCCCCCAGGGCTCCCGGGCAATGAGCCGTTCTTC.

The rearrangement links TRBV11-2 to TRBJ2-5; a weak D match, TRBD2 (5 bases). CDR1 SGHAT and CDR2 FQNNGV come from the germline V gene. CDR3 length equals 15 residues. V was clipped by 5 bases and J by 4 bases, with 17 bases between them. CDR3 sequence (DNA): TGTGCCAGCAGCCTCTCGATCTCCGGGGTAGAGACCCAGTACTTC. Translated: CASSLSISGVETQYF.

This chain links TRBV20-1 with TRBJ2-7, with TRBD2 identical over 8 bases. The trim removed 6 bases at V and 6 bases at J, leaving 10 bases unmatched. The CDR3 sequence is 13 residues long. Germline values: CDR1 DFQATT, CDR2 SNEGSKA (reference sequence). The CDR3 nucleotides are TGCAGTGCCTCCGGGGGACTAGGTCCCGAGCAGTACTTC. It specifies CSASGGLGPEQYF.

This rearrangement joins TRBV28 to TRBJ2-7, with D perhaps TRBD1 (6 bases). CDR1 and CDR2 from the germline V gene are MDHEN and SYDVKM. The V gene lost 2 bases and the J gene lost 0 bases, with 17 bases spanning the gap. This CDR3 is 17 amino acids long. As DNA, the CDR3 is TGTGCCAGCAGTTTAGGGGAGACAGGCTTTTTCTCCTACGAGCAGTACTTC. As protein: CASSLGETGFFSYEQYF.

J is TRBJ2-3 and V is TRBV10-2, with D perhaps matching TRBD1 or TRBD2 (6 bases each). Germline CDR1 reads WSHSY; CDR2 reads SAAADI. V dropped 6 bases and J dropped 2 bases, with 12 bases sitting between them. The CDR3 covers 14 residues. Here the CDR3 reads CASRVGGLTDTQYF. Written as DNA, the CDR3 is TGCGCCAGCAGGGTAGGGGGGCTCACAGATACGCAGTATTTT.

This clonotype has more than one count but fewer than ten. The chain is built from TRBV7-3 and TRBJ2-1; D call uncertain. The germline CDR1 and CDR2 sequences are SGHTA and FQGTGA. Trimming left V 0 bases short and J 0 bases short, with 12 bases between. CDR3 length: 17 residues. This CDR3 reads CASSLTNEASSYNEQFF. In nucleotides, the CDR3 is TGTGCCAGCAGCTTAACGAACGAGGCGAGCTCCTACAATGAGCAGTTCTTC.

The rearrangement links TRBV11-1 to TRBJ2-3; D gene ambiguous. Germline lookup yields CDR1 SGHAT and CDR2 FQDESV (reference sequence). The V and J ends lost 6 bases and 3 bases respectively, with 7 bases between them. CDR3 length equals 12 residues. The DNA for the CDR3 is TGTGCCAGCAGTCGCCCGACAGATACGCAGTATTTT. Amino acid sequence: CASSRPTDTQYF.

This clonotype was recorded a few times. The V call is TRBV7-2, the J call TRBJ2-3; TRBD2 agrees at 7 bases. CDR3 length: 16 amino acids. From germline, CDR1 is SGHTA and CDR2 FQGNSA. Trimming at V came to 5 bases and at J to 2 bases, leaving 10 bases not matched to a gene. DNA of the CDR3: TGTGCCAGCAGCCACCGGACTAGTTGGGACACAGATACGCAGTATTTT. Its protein product is CASSHRTSWDTDTQYF.

The rearrangement uses TRBV24-1 and TRBJ1-4; the D is unclear. Germline loops: CDR1 KGHDR, CDR2 SFDVKD. The CDR3 has 13 residues. The V gene lost 4 bases and the J gene lost 7 bases, with 9 bases spanning the gap. In nucleotides, the CDR3 is TGTGCCACCAGTGAAGGGTCGAGTGAAAAACTGTTTTTT. Encoded protein: CATSEGSSEKLFF.

On this clonotype: At one end the junction does not follow the germline gene, possibly because of a read error. This chain joins TRBV2 and TRBJ2-1; no clear D gene. Per the germline V gene, CDR1 is SNHLY and CDR2 is FYNNEI. The CDR3 totals 13 residues. CDR3 residues: CASSDGLGNAQFF. CDR3 coding DNA: TGTGCCAGCAGTGACGGTCTAGGGAATGCGCAGTTCTTC. The full variable domain, completed using reference TRBV2 and TRBJ2-1, is EPEVTQTPSHQVTQMGQEVILRCVPISNHLYFYWYRQILGQKVEFLVSFYNNEISEKSEIFDDQFSVERPDGSNFTLKIRSTKLEDSAMYFCASSDGLGNAQFFGPGTRLTVL.

Only a few counts were recorded for this clonotype. V usage is TRBV28 and J usage is TRBJ2-1; tentatively, D is TRBD2 (6 bases). The germline V and J ends were trimmed by 11 bases and 0 bases, with 17 bases remaining between them. The germline V gene has CDR1 MDHEN and CDR2 SYDVKM. The CDR3 length is 15 residues. CDR3 loop: CASCIGGSSYNEQFF. The CDR3 region has the DNA TGTGCCTCCTGCATTGGGGGGTCCTCCTACAATGAGCAGTTCTTC.

This clonotype occurred a few times. The chain is built from TRBV20-1 and TRBJ2-5; 14 bases match TRBD2. J gave up 3 bases and V 7 bases, and 4 bases lay outside the gene matches. The CDR3 covers 14 residues. Germline CDR1 is DFQATT and CDR2 is SNEGSKA (reference sequence). Here the CDR3 DNA reads TGCAGTGGTGGACTAGCGGGGGGAAAAGAGACCCAGTACTTC. This codes for CSGGLAGGKETQYF.

This clonotype has only a few counts. The chain has TRBV29-1 and TRBJ2-7, with 8 bases that match TRBD1. The CDR3 length is 15 residues. Unmatched junction bases numbered 10, after V lost 6 bases and J lost 0 bases. Germline CDR1 is SQVTM and CDR2 is ANQGSEA. CDR3 sequence (DNA): TGCAGCGTCGATGCTGGACAGGGCCCCTCCTACGAGCAGTACTTC. Translation: CSVDAGQGPSYEQYF.

The genes are TRBV7-2 and TRBJ1-2; perhaps TRBD1 as D (5 bases). In germline, CDR1 is SGHTA, CDR2 FQGNSA. This CDR3 spans 14 amino acids. V was clipped by 2 bases and J by 8 bases, with 15 bases between them. CDR3 nucleotide sequence: TGTGCCAGCAGCTTAAGGGGCCCTCAGCGGGGCTACACCTTC. It codes for CASSLRGPQRGYTF. Based on the CDR3 plus reference TRBV7-2 and TRBJ1-2, the full variable domain is GAGVSQSPSNKVTEKGKDVELRCDPISGHTALYWYRQSLGQGLEFLIYFQGNSAPDKSGLPSDRFSAERTGGSVSTLTIQRTQQEDSAVYLCASSLRGPQRGYTFGSGTRLTVV.

The chain joins TRBV20-1 to TRBJ2-7; 12 bases line up with TRBD2. The CDR3 extends over 16 amino acids. With V trimmed by 5 bases and J by 0 bases, 8 bases remained unmatched. Per the germline V gene, CDR1 is DFQATT and CDR2 is SNEGSKA (reference sequence). The CDR3 sequence is CSALSGTSGPSYEQYF. The CDR3 nucleotides read TGCAGTGCTCTATCCGGGACTAGCGGGCCCTCCTACGAGCAGTACTTC.

The chain joins TRBV12-3 or TRBV12-4 to TRBJ2-1; a weak D match, TRBD2 (5 bases). Trimming took 1 base from V and 7 from J, leaving 11 bases between them. The CDR3 has 14 residues. The DNA for the CDR3 is TGTGCCAGCAGTTTAGGGACTTTCCTTAATGAGCAGTTCTTC. Translating gives CASSLGTFLNEQFF.

This chain connects TRBV28 to TRBJ1-2; no clear D. The V and J ends lost 7 bases and 5 bases respectively, with 11 bases between them. The CDR3 spans 12 residues. Germline V CDR1 and CDR2: MDHEN, SYDVKM. CDR3 in DNA: TGTGCCAGCAACCTGGGCCCGTATGGCTACACCTTC. It encodes CASNLGPYGYTF.